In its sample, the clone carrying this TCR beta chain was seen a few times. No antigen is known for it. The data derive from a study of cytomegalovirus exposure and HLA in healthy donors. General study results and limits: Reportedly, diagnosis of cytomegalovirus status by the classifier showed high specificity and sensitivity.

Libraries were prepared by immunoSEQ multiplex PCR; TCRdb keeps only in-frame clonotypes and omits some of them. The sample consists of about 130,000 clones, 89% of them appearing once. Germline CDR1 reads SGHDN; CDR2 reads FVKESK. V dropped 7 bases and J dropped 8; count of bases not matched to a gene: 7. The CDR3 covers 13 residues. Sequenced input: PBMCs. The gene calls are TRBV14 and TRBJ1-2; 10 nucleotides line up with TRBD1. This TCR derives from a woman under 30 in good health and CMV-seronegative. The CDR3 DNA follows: TGTGCCAGCACCCGGGACAGGGGTCTCGGCTACACCTTC. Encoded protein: CASTRDRGLGYTF.